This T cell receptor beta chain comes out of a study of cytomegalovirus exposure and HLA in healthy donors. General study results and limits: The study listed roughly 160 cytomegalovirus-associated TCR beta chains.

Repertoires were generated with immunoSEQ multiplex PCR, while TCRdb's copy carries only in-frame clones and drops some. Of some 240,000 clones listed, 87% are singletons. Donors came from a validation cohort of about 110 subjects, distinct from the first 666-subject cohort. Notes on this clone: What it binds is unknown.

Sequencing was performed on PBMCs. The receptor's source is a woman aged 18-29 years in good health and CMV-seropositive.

CDR3 in amino acids: CANLDRTYGYGYTF. CDR3 sequence (DNA): TGTGCCAACCTTGACAGGACCTACGGGTATGGCTACACCTTC. The V call is TRBV6-1, the J call TRBJ1-2; a possible D gene is TRBD1 (6 bases). Germline V CDR1 and CDR2: MNHNS, SASEGT. CDR3 length: 14 amino acids. V was clipped by 10 bases and J by 5 bases, with 20 bases between them.